The TCR beta chain described here comes from a study of blood T cell repertoires in COVID-19 (dated by TCRdb to 2020 to 2022). At the level of the whole study: Collaborator samples came from the United States, Italy and Spain and covered acute and convalescent phases of COVID-19. Sample metadata almost always included a de-identified subject ID, COVID-19 status, age in years and sex. Where available, HLA class I and class II types were taken from metadata supplied by the sample provider and were not determined by assay-based typing. The repertoires were released in a freely available public database meant as a resource for research on the immune response to SARS-CoV-2. The material from the prospective study consisted of cDNA or gDNA derived from T cells, B-cell-depleted T cells, or PBMCs. Subjects who had been exposed to COVID-19, were actively infected with it, or had recovered from it provided the deeply sampled blood TCRbeta repertoires that made up the dataset. Samples were obtained from the ongoing ImmuneRACE study (first 160 participants) and from over 1,000 subjects provided by 6 global collaborators.

About this clone: What this receptor recognizes is not known. No quality values exist for individual bases; no much larger clone is one base distant.

Each collaborating institution followed its own protocols to collect whole blood in K2EDTA tubes. For TCRbeta analysis, collaborators shipped samples as frozen whole blood, isolated PBMCs, or DNA extracted from either of those sample types. Findings and caveats that apply to the study as a whole: Clinical and demographic metadata were provided uncurated, with the amount varying by source and participant.

From cysteine to phenylalanine, the CDR3 is 16 amino acids long. CDR3 DNA is the only sequence kept; it has 48 bases, read in frame from the first base. V lost 0 bases and J lost 1 base, and the count of bases not matched to a germline gene is 3. Reading the germline V gene gives CDR1 SGDLS and CDR2 YYNGEE. TCRbeta CDR3 regions were amplified from genomic DNA by means of the immunoSEQ Assay, a bias-controlled multiplex PCR. Processing in the source paper ran as follows. Nucleated cell counts per sample were estimated from amplification of reference gene primers within the assay. To quantify the absolute abundance of each unique TCRbeta CDR3 rearrangement, sequence reads were collapsed and filtered. For each sample, productive Simpson clonality was calculated as the square root of Simpson's diversity index over productive rearrangements. Not all clones reach the TCRdb copy of this immuneACCESS table, which keeps in-frame sequences only. Checked studies attribute under half of the gap to unresolved V genes and leave the rest unexplained. The V and J calls and clone size come from that table; D and trimming were worked out from the DNA. This sample has roughly 40,000 clones in its table, and more than 70% of those were observed once. The ten largest clones take up around 41% of the sample.

Sequencing used peripheral blood. The chain links TRBV9 with TRBJ2-3, with 9 bases matching TRBD2. This clonotype originated in a woman of 80 years or more with active or convalescent COVID-19. Read as DNA, the sequence is TGTGCCAGCAGCGTAGGAGTAGCGGGGGGCACAGATACGCAGTATTTT. Translation gives CASSVGVAGGTDTQYF.